This section outlines one T cell receptor (beta chain) sequence together with its context. Its antigen is still unknown. At one end, the junction sequence differs from germline, possibly due to a read error. This specimen belongs to a study of cytomegalovirus exposure and HLA in healthy donors. Findings and caveats of the study: An assumption of roughly uniform sequencing depth across donors underlay the presence/absence analyses. Earlier analysis yielded a pattern in which most TCR beta V segments were productive about 87% or about 30% of the time.

Germline CDR1 and CDR2: SEHNR and FQNEAQ (reference sequence). This CDR3 has 16 residues. The PCR ran on 60 Vbeta and 13 Jbeta primers. Repertoires were generated with immunoSEQ multiplex PCR, while TCRdb's copy carries only in-frame clones and drops some. The sample has roughly 220,000 clones, 70% to 85% seen once; the top ten hold about 1.7%. The TCR originated in a man aged 45-65 years in good health and CMV-seronegative. This chain links TRBV7-9 with TRBJ2-1, with TRBD1 matching over 9 bases. Sequencing was done on a sample of PBMCs. CDR3 sequence (DNA): TGTTCCAGCAGCTCCGGGGACAGGGAGGGTTACAATGAGCAGTTCTTC. It encodes CSSSSGDREGYNEQFF.